Following are 29 T cell receptor beta chains from one sample sequenced in a study of blood T cell repertoires in COVID-19. Generated by immunoSEQ multiplex PCR, the TCRdb table keeps only in-frame clones and is missing some. The sample carries 250,000 to 300,000 clones, about 80% recorded once. Sequenced sample: PBMCs or T cells enriched from blood (not recorded which). These receptors came from a man aged 50 to 59 who had recovered from COVID-19.

The genes are TRBV29-1 and TRBJ2-3, with 9 bases matching TRBD2. This CDR3 is 15 amino acids long. Looked up from germline, CDR1 is SQVTM and CDR2 is ANQGSEA. Unmatched junction bases numbered 9, after V lost 4 bases and J lost 4 bases. As DNA, the CDR3 is TGCAGCGTTGGCCCTAGCGGGAATAGTCCAGATACGCAGTATTTT. The encoded protein is CSVGPSGNSPDTQYF.

This clone has just one count. The chain uses TRBV6-2 or TRBV6-3 and TRBJ1-5; no clear D. V dropped 2 bases and J dropped 6 bases, with 17 bases sitting between them. CDR3 length: 16 residues. Per the germline V gene, CDR1 is MNHEY and CDR2 is SVGEGT. The CDR3 loop reads CASSYPGAGLFQPQHF. The CDR3 DNA follows: TGTGCCAGCAGTTACCCTGGCGCAGGTCTATTTCAGCCCCAGCATTTT.

The rearrangement uses TRBV15 and TRBJ2-7; maybe TRBD2 (6 bases). V lost 0 bases and J lost 4, with 16 bases in between. This CDR3 region has 16 residues. CDR1 and CDR2 (germline): LNHNV, YYDKDF (reference sequence). CDR3 nucleotide sequence: TGTGCCACCAGCAGAGATCGCGGGACGGCAACTTACGAGCAGTACTTC. This gives the protein CATSRDRGTATYEQYF.

The V call is TRBV28, the J call TRBJ1-5; TRBD1 matches 7 bases. Per germline, CDR1 MDHEN and CDR2 SYDVKM. This CDR3 has 16 residues. With V trimmed by 3 bases and J by 1 base, 6 bases remained unmatched. The CDR3 nucleotides read TGTGCCAGCAGTTTCCTTCCGGGACAGAGCAATCAGCCCCAGCATTTT. Encoded protein: CASSFLPGQSNQPQHF.

Only a few counts were recorded for this clone. The V and J genes are TRBV19 and TRBJ1-2; D not certain. V gave up 4 bases and J gave up 0 bases, with 9 bases separating them. There are 14 residues in the CDR3. The germline gives CDR1 LNHDA, CDR2 SQIVND (reference sequence). In DNA form, the CDR3 reads TGTGCCAGTAGTAACCAGGCTGCTAACTATGGCTACACCTTC. It yields the protein CASSNQAANYGYTF.

The chain is built from TRBV11-3 and TRBJ2-5, with D tentatively TRBD2 (5 bases). Germline V gives CDR1 SGHNT, CDR2 YENEEA. Trimming shortened V by 4 bases and J by 3 bases, and 12 bases separated the two germline ends. The CDR3 is made up of 14 amino acids. The CDR3: CASSWEGREETQYF. CDR3 DNA sequence: TGTGCCAGCAGCTGGGAAGGGCGGGAAGAGACCCAGTACTTC.

This clone was detected only once. This rearrangement joins TRBV10-3 to TRBJ1-1, with 8 positions matching TRBD1. After removal of 2 bases from V and 1 base from J, the junction contained 3 bases not matched to a gene. This CDR3 has 15 amino acids. CDR1 is ENHRY and CDR2 is SYGVKD in the germline V gene. CDR3 sequence reads: CAISEPGQENTEAFF. The CDR3 nucleotides read TGTGCCATCAGTGAGCCGGGACAGGAGAACACTGAAGCTTTCTTT.

This clone has just a few counts. V usage is TRBV5-1 and J usage is TRBJ2-7, with 9 bases that match TRBD2. After removal of 1 base from V and 7 bases from J, the junction contained 9 bases not matched to a gene. Germline assignment: CDR1 SGHRS and CDR2 YFSETQ. CDR3 size: 15 residues. DNA of the CDR3: TGCGCCAGCAGCTTGTGGGTAGCGGGAGCGGAAGAGCAGTACTTC. This translates into CASSLWVAGAEEQYF.

The chain is built from TRBV4-1 and TRBJ1-4; no reliable D call. V shed 7 bases and J shed 8 bases, with 14 bases lying between them. CDR1 is MGHRA, CDR2 YSYEKL, per germline. The CDR3 loop spans 13 amino acids. CDR3 protein: CASTGLADEKLFF. CDR3 in DNA: TGCGCCAGCACTGGATTAGCGGACGAAAAACTGTTTTTT.

The CDR3 nucleotides are TGTGCCAGCAGCCCCTGGTGGGGGAGGCGGACTGAAGCTTTCTTT. Translating gives CASSPWWGRRTEAFF. This rearrangement joins TRBV12-1 to TRBJ1-1. TRBV12-1 is designated a pseudogene. This CDR3 is 15 amino acids long.

The chain uses TRBV12-3 or TRBV12-4 and TRBJ2-1; 7 bases map to TRBD1. V lost 11 bases, J lost 6 bases, and 4 bases stayed unmatched. The CDR3 has 11 amino acids. Here the CDR3 DNA reads TGTGCCTCGGGACAGTTCAATGAGCAGTTCTTC. It specifies CASGQFNEQFF.

The rearrangement joins TRBV7-9 to TRBJ2-7; D uncertain. Per the germline V gene, CDR1 is SEHNR and CDR2 is FQNEAQ (reference sequence). V was pared by 0 bases and J by 2 bases, with 8 bases between. The CDR3 extends over 14 amino acids. The CDR3 DNA is TGTGCCAGCAGCTTAGCGGAGCCAACCTACGAGCAGTACTTC. Its translation is CASSLAEPTYEQYF.

On this clone itself: Mismatch with germline at one junction end may stem from a read error. The chain employs TRBV7-7 and TRBJ2-1, with 7 positions matching TRBD2. The CDR3 extends over 15 amino acids. Germline V gene sequence: CDR1 SSHAT, CDR2 FNYEAQ (reference sequence). The CDR3: CASSSSVSGYNEQFF. CDR3 nucleotide sequence: TGTGCTAGCAGCTCCTCTGTTAGCGGGTACAATGAGCAGTTCTTC.

The chain uses TRBV21-1 and TRBJ1-5; TRBD1 is the table's D call and was not checked against the DNA. TRBV21-1 counts as a pseudogene. This CDR3 has 18 residues. This CDR3 reads CASSTGGRKVNSNQPQHF. The CDR3 DNA is TGTGCCAGCAGTACAGGGGGCCGCAAGGTAAATAGCAATCAGCCCCAGCATTTT.

The chain is built from TRBV10-1 and TRBJ1-1; 7 bases match TRBD1. This CDR3 comprises 12 residues. Germline CDR1 and CDR2: WNHNN and SYGVQD (reference sequence). Losses at the gene ends were 6 bases for V and 8 bases for J; bases not matched to a gene: 6. The CDR3 bases are TGCGCCAGCAGCGCGCCGGGACAGGAAGCTTTCTTT. Residues: CASSAPGQEAFF.

The chain has TRBV7-9 and TRBJ1-5, with a possible D match to TRBD1 (5 bases). Germline V gene lookup returns CDR1 SEHNR and CDR2 FQNEAQ (reference sequence). The CDR3 spans 14 residues. Between the trimmed V and J ends, which lost 1 base and 7 bases, there was a span of 11 bases. The DNA of the CDR3 is TGTGCCAGCAGCTTAGGGCAGGGAGGACAGCCCCAGCATTTT. This encodes CASSLGQGGQPQHF.

This rearrangement joins TRBV5-1 to TRBJ1-2; D possibly corresponds to TRBD1 (6 bases). Germline lookup yields CDR1 SGHRS and CDR2 YFSETQ. The V gene lost 3 bases and the J gene lost 7 bases, with 19 bases spanning the gap. The CDR3 sequence is 15 residues long. CDR3 loop: CASSWLRQDKLGYTF. The CDR3 DNA reads as TGCGCCAGCAGCTGGCTGAGACAGGATAAGCTTGGCTACACCTTC.

This chain links TRBV11-1 with TRBJ2-3; 7 bases match TRBD1. Looked up from germline, CDR1 is SGHAT and CDR2 is FQDESV (reference sequence). The junction had 11 bases not matched to a gene; V was cut back by 4 bases and J by 4 bases. This CDR3 comprises 16 residues. In DNA, the CDR3 is TGTGCCAGCAGCTCATACGACAGGGCTTTCGCAGATACGCAGTATTTT. Its translation: CASSSYDRAFADTQYF.

V is TRBV12-5 and J is TRBJ2-7; a possible D gene is TRBD1 (5 bases). CDR1 and CDR2 (germline): LGHNT, FRNRAP. The V end was cut by 7 bases, the J end by 3 bases, with 13 bases between. The CDR3 has 13 residues. CDR3 sequence (DNA): TGTGCTAGTGCCTGGGGCAGGGACTACGAGCAGTACTTC. Encoded protein: CASAWGRDYEQYF.

V is TRBV7-8 and J is TRBJ2-1; TRBD1 matches 9 bases. The CDR3 extends over 17 amino acids. CDR1 is SGHVS and CDR2 is FQNEAQ in the germline V gene. The ends lost 4 bases at V and 8 bases at J; junction bases unmatched: 15. Here the CDR3 DNA reads TGTGCCAGCAGCTACACCCCGGGACAGGGTACAGGGGATGAGCAGTTCTTC. Amino acids: CASSYTPGQGTGDEQFF.

The V call is TRBV18, the J call TRBJ2-2; 8 nucleotides agree with TRBD2. The CDR3 consists of 15 residues. CDR1 is KGHSH, CDR2 LQKENI, per germline. Germline trimming cut 1 base from V and 6 bases from J; bases unmatched to any gene: 4. The CDR3 bases are TGTGCCAGCTCACCACTGCTAGCGGGCCCCGGGGAGCTGTTTTTT. Encoded protein: CASSPLLAGPGELFF. The whole variable domain, remainder taken from reference TRBV18 and TRBJ2-2, is NAGVMQNPRHLVRRRGQEARLRCSPMKGHSHVYWYRQLPEEGLKFMVYLQKENIIDESGMPKERFSAEFPKEGPSILRIQQVVRGDSAAYFCASSPLLAGPGELFFGEGSRLTVL.

This chain joins TRBV11-3 and TRBJ2-1, with a possible D match to TRBD2 (5 bases). Per germline, CDR1 SGHNT and CDR2 YENEEA. This CDR3 contains 15 residues. Trimming removed 5 bases at V and 1 base at J, with 12 bases between. The DNA for the CDR3 is TGTGCCAGCAGCCAGCGAGGAGGTTCCTACAATGAGCAGTTCTTC. The encoded protein is CASSQRGGSYNEQFF.

The V and J genes are TRBV5-1 and TRBJ2-1; TRBD1 matches 8 bases. Per germline, CDR1 SGHRS and CDR2 YFSETQ. This CDR3 spans 15 amino acids. V shed 3 bases and J 0 bases; nucleotides not matched to a gene: 2. Written as DNA, the CDR3 is TGCGCCAGCAGCTACGGACAGGGCTCCTACAATGAGCAGTTCTTC. Amino acids: CASSYGQGSYNEQFF.

J is TRBJ1-2 and V is TRBV14; 9 bases are a match to TRBD1. Per germline, CDR1 SGHDN and CDR2 FVKESK. The CDR3 runs 15 residues. The V and J ends lost 4 bases and 6 bases, in that order; junction bases with no gene match: 9. The CDR3 DNA follows: TGTGCCAGCAGCCGCCGGGACAGGGTAGGGGATGGCTACACCTTC. It is translated as CASSRRDRVGDGYTF.

The CDR3 spells CAITSTGQEGEQYF. DNA of the CDR3: TGTGCCATCACCTCGACAGGGCAAGAGGGCGAGCAGTACTTC. The chain recombines TRBV10-3 with TRBJ2-7, with 7 bases matching TRBD1. The CDR3 is 14 residues long. Germline lookup yields CDR1 ENHRY and CDR2 SYGVKD. The ends lost 7 bases at V and 6 bases at J; junction bases unmatched: 12.

The chain recombines TRBV5-1 with TRBJ1-1; TRBD1 matches at 11 bases. This CDR3 comprises 16 residues. V gave up 3 bases and J gave up 4 bases; unmatched junction bases: 8. Germline V gene sequence: CDR1 SGHRS, CDR2 YFSETQ. CDR3 loop: CASSWTGGIKGTEAFF. The DNA for the CDR3 is TGCGCCAGCAGCTGGACAGGGGGCATAAAGGGCACTGAAGCTTTCTTT.

This rearrangement joins TRBV5-1 to TRBJ1-3, with 7 bases fitting TRBD1. J lost 4 bases, V lost 4 bases, and 8 bases had no gene match. This CDR3 has 15 residues. Germline CDR1 reads SGHRS; CDR2 reads YFSETQ. The CDR3 here is CASSLSGTAGNTIYF. The CDR3 nucleotides read TGCGCCAGCAGCCTTTCCGGGACAGCCGGAAACACCATATATTTT.

The genes are TRBV28 and TRBJ1-2, with 7 bases lining up with TRBD1. The CDR3 extends over 14 amino acids. CDR1 and CDR2 (germline): MDHEN, SYDVKM. The V gene end was trimmed by 4 bases and the J gene end by 8 bases; junction bases not matched to a gene: 10. The CDR3 DNA is TGTGCCAGCAGTTCCTGGGACAGATCTGGCGGCTACACCTTC. Translated: CASSSWDRSGGYTF.

This chain uses TRBV10-1 with TRBJ2-5; 9 positions agree with TRBD2. The V gene end was trimmed by 0 bases and the J gene end by 5 bases; junction bases not matched to a gene: 4. The germline CDR1 and CDR2 sequences are WNHNN and SYGVQD (reference sequence). The CDR3 has 15 residues. This CDR3 is CASSESISGSETQYF. CDR3 DNA: TGCGCCAGCAGTGAGTCCATTAGCGGGAGCGAGACCCAGTACTTC.